Following are 16 T cell receptor beta chains from one sample sequenced in a study of identical twins. TCRdb re-analysed the 5' RACE reads in MiXCR, keeping a single row per CDR3 protein. The repertoire holds 1.5 million to 2 million distinct CDR3 sequences, with about 31% as singletons. Sequencing used cord blood. Receptors were obtained from a newborn girl in good health.

The chain recombines TRBV5-1 with TRBJ2-3, with TRBD2 matching 8 bases. The J segment lost 0 bases and the V segment lost 1 base, leaving 4 bases of the junction unmatched. This CDR3 is built from 16 residues. Germline V lookup: CDR1 SGHRS, CDR2 YFSETQ. DNA of the CDR3: TGCGCCAGCAGCTTGTTTGCTAGCGGGAGCACAGATACGCAGTATTTT. It translates to CASSLFASGSTDTQYF.

This clonotype has just a few counts. The genes are TRBV19 and TRBJ2-3, with TRBD1 identical over 8 bases. The V gene's germline CDR1 is LNHDA and CDR2 SQIVND (reference sequence). V was clipped by 6 bases and J by 0 bases; unmatched bases: 5. The CDR3 has 15 amino acids. Here the CDR3 reads CASRHRGTSTDTQYF. Written as DNA, the CDR3 is TGTGCCAGTAGGCACAGGGGGACTAGCACAGATACGCAGTATTTT.

The chain employs TRBV25-1 and TRBJ2-3; TRBD2 agrees at 11 bases. Germline CDR1 is MGHDK and CDR2 is SYGVNS. The V and J ends lost 0 bases and 5 bases, in that order; junction bases with no gene match: 7. The CDR3 is made up of 17 amino acids. CDR3 loop: CASSEYELAGVLDTQYF. In DNA, the CDR3 is TGTGCCAGCAGTGAATATGAACTAGCGGGAGTGTTAGATACGCAGTATTTT. The full variable domain, rest sourced from reference TRBV25-1 and TRBJ2-3, is EADIYQTPRYLVIGTGKKITLECSQTMGHDKMYWYQQDPGMELHLIHYSYGVNSTEKGDLSSESTVSRIRTEHFPLTLESARPSHTSQYLCASSEYELAGVLDTQYFGPGTRLTVL.

In its sample, this clonotype was seen once. The DNA of the CDR3 is TGTGCCAGCAGCTTAGGAGGGGCCCAATACGAGCAGTACTTC. The encoded protein is CASSLGGAQYEQYF. The V gene is TRBV7-9, the J gene TRBJ2-7, with D tentatively TRBD1 or TRBD2 (5 bases each). The CDR3 consists of 14 residues. Per the germline V gene, CDR1 is SEHNR and CDR2 is FQNEAQ (reference sequence). Trimming removed 1 base at V and 4 bases at J, with 11 bases between.

The table lists this clonotype with many counts. CDR3 coding DNA: TGCGCCAGCAGCTTACAGGGGGCGAGAACCTACGAGCAGTACTTC. This translates into CASSLQGARTYEQYF. This rearrangement joins TRBV5-1 to TRBJ2-7; 9 nucleotides agree with TRBD1. The germline V gene encodes CDR1 SGHRS and CDR2 YFSETQ. Unmatched junction bases numbered 5, after V lost 2 bases and J lost 2 bases. This CDR3 region has 15 residues.

The V call is TRBV13, the J call TRBJ2-1; D gene ambiguous. Trimming left V 1 base short and J 0 bases short, with 16 bases between. There are 18 residues in the CDR3. Germline CDR1 is PRHDT and CDR2 is FYEKMQ (reference sequence). In DNA, the CDR3 is TGTGCCAGCAGCTTAGAATCATGGGCTACAAACTCCTACAATGAGCAGTTCTTC. Translating it yields CASSLESWATNSYNEQFF.

The chain links TRBV9 to TRBJ2-1; 9 bases match TRBD2. The V and J ends lost 2 bases and 4 bases, in that order; junction bases with no gene match: 7. The CDR3 loop spans 16 amino acids. The germline V gene encodes CDR1 SGDLS and CDR2 YYNGEE. CDR3 DNA: TGTGCCAGCAGCGTGGGGACTAGCAGCCATTACAATGAGCAGTTCTTC. Translation: CASSVGTSSHYNEQFF.

This chain joins TRBV12-3 or TRBV12-4 and TRBJ1-1; possibly TRBD1 for D (5 bases). V gave up 8 bases and J gave up 2 bases, with 15 bases separating them. This CDR3 contains 14 residues. This chain's CDR3 is CASGPRDGNTEAFF. Here the CDR3 DNA reads TGTGCCAGCGGTCCTCGGGACGGTAACACTGAAGCTTTCTTT.

The chain is built from TRBV20-1 and TRBJ1-1; TRBD1 matches 8 bases. V lost 5 bases and J lost 0; bases outside the gene matches: 2. Germline V lookup: CDR1 DFQATT, CDR2 SNEGSKA (reference sequence). CDR3 length: 13 amino acids. The CDR3 loop is CSAGQGMNTEAFF. The CDR3 DNA reads as TGCAGTGCTGGACAGGGTATGAACACTGAAGCTTTCTTT.

V and J are TRBV28 and TRBJ1-3, with 7 bases fitting TRBD1. V lost 2 bases and J lost 0; bases outside the gene matches: 7. Germline CDR1 is MDHEN and CDR2 is SYDVKM. The CDR3 covers 17 residues. CDR3 sequence (DNA): TGTGCCAGCAGTTTAGTGAGGGGGCTCCTCTCTGGAAACACCATATATTTT. It translates to CASSLVRGLLSGNTIYF.

This clonotype was seen a few times. This sequence joins TRBV6-5 and TRBJ1-6, with 7 nucleotides matching TRBD1. The CDR3 runs to 16 residues. Germline V CDR1 and CDR2: MNHEY, SVGAGI. Trimming removed 6 bases from V and 6 bases from J; junction bases left unmatched: 11. The CDR3 region has the DNA TGTGCCAGCAGATGGGAGGGGGCAAGTCTTAATTCACCCCTCCACTTT. It yields the protein CASRWEGASLNSPLHF.

This sequence joins TRBV14 and TRBJ1-6, with 7 nucleotides matching TRBD1. This CDR3 contains 15 residues. Germline V lookup: CDR1 SGHDN, CDR2 FVKESK. Trimming took 1 base from V and 10 from J; bases not matched to a gene: 7. CDR3 nucleotides: TGTGCCAGCAGCCAAGCGGAGACAGGGCGCTCACCCCTCCACTTT. Protein sequence: CASSQAETGRSPLHF.

This clonotype was seen a handful of times. V usage is TRBV28 and J usage is TRBJ1-5; D gene ambiguous. The CDR3 covers 15 residues. Germline V gene data show CDR1 as MDHEN and CDR2 as SYDVKM. Trimming removed 6 bases at V and 0 bases at J, with 12 bases between. The CDR3 nucleotides read TGTGCCAGCAGCCGGACGTTTTATAGCAATCAGCCCCAGCATTTT. As protein: CASSRTFYSNQPQHF.

This clonotype was detected only a few times. The chain links TRBV25-1 to TRBJ2-1, with D unresolved. The CDR3 loop spans 16 amino acids. Germline CDR1 is MGHDK and CDR2 is SYGVNS. Trimming took 2 bases from V and 0 from J, leaving 11 bases between them. CDR3 sequence: CASSEEPASSYNEQFF. In DNA, the CDR3 is TGTGCCAGCAGTGAAGAGCCGGCGAGCTCCTACAATGAGCAGTTCTTC. The full variable domain, rest sourced from reference TRBV25-1 and TRBJ2-1, is EADIYQTPRYLVIGTGKKITLECSQTMGHDKMYWYQQDPGMELHLIHYSYGVNSTEKGDLSSESTVSRIRTEHFPLTLESARPSHTSQYLCASSEEPASSYNEQFFGPGTRLTVL.

The V gene is TRBV20-1, the J gene TRBJ1-2; D may be TRBD1 (6 bases). CDR1 DFQATT and CDR2 SNEGSKA come from the germline V gene (reference sequence). V was clipped by 3 bases and J by 3 bases, with 11 bases between them. The CDR3 extends over 13 amino acids. CDR3 DNA: TGCAGTGCTAGGGCCGGACAGCACTATGGCTACACCTTC. As protein: CSARAGQHYGYTF.

The chain carries TRBV27 and TRBJ1-2; 11 nucleotides line up with TRBD1. Germline trimming cut 5 bases from V and 8 bases from J; bases unmatched to any gene: 7. From germline, CDR1 is MNHEY and CDR2 SMNVEV (reference sequence). This CDR3 spans 14 amino acids. The CDR3 coding sequence is TGTGCCAGCAGTCCCCGGACAGGGGGCGAGGGCTACACCTTC. Protein product: CASSPRTGGEGYTF.